The 14 T cell receptor beta chains listed next were all sequenced from one sample in a study of cytomegalovirus exposure and HLA in healthy donors. In the PCR, 60 Vbeta and 13 Jbeta primers were used. TCRdb's table, derived via immunoSEQ multiplex PCR, lists solely in-frame clones and lacks some. The sample gives about 160,000 clones, about 65% of which show up once; around 2.8% is in the top ten. Input material: PBMCs. These receptors originate from a woman aged 30 to 39 in good health and CMV-seronegative.

The gene calls are TRBV27 and TRBJ1-2; D is unresolved. The V end was cut by 5 bases, the J end by 2 bases, with 15 bases between. Germline V gene sequence: CDR1 MNHEY, CDR2 SMNVEV (reference sequence). This CDR3 is 15 amino acids long. In nucleotides, the CDR3 is TGTGCCAGCAGTGACACTCCGACCCAGAACTATGGCTACACCTTC. This gives the protein CASSDTPTQNYGYTF.

This clone was found a few times. The chain couples TRBV7-9 to TRBJ2-2; 7 bases line up with TRBD2. V lost 0 bases, J lost 9 bases, and 4 bases stayed unmatched. The CDR3 consists of 14 residues. Germline V gives CDR1 SEHNR, CDR2 FQNEAQ (reference sequence). CDR3 sequence: CASSLAGGPRELFF. CDR3 bases: TGTGCCAGCAGCTTAGCGGGAGGGCCGCGGGAGCTGTTTTTT.

V gene TRBV30 combines with J gene TRBJ2-3, with D possibly TRBD1 on 8 matching bases. Trimming cost V 2 bases and J 4 bases, with 22 bases left between them. The germline gives CDR1 GTSNPN, CDR2 SVGIG (reference sequence). The CDR3 loop spans 17 amino acids. The CDR3 loop is CAWSKRAGQGGADTQYF. In nucleotides, the CDR3 is TGTGCCTGGAGTAAAAGGGCCGGACAGGGAGGGGCAGATACGCAGTATTTT.

The chain has TRBV7-2 and TRBJ2-7; 12 nucleotides align to TRBD1. This CDR3 is 15 amino acids long. Trimming at V came to 4 bases and at J to 1 base, leaving 2 bases not matched to a gene. The V gene's germline CDR1 is SGHTA and CDR2 FQGNSA. CDR3 residues: CASSSGQGASYEQYF. In DNA form, the CDR3 reads TGTGCCAGCAGCTCGGGACAGGGGGCTTCCTACGAGCAGTACTTC.

The chain has TRBV5-5 and TRBJ2-1, with D possibly TRBD2 on 8 matching bases. Germline assignment: CDR1 SGHKS and CDR2 YYEKEE (reference sequence). The V end was cut by 1 base, the J end by 1 base, with 21 bases between. CDR3 length equals 19 residues. DNA of the CDR3: TGTGCCAGCAGCTTGCGCAGGGGGGTACTAGCGGCTTCCTACAATGAGCAGTTCTTC. This translates into CASSLRRGVLAASYNEQFF.

A few counts support this clone. The rearrangement links TRBV2 to TRBJ2-3, with 8 bases lining up with TRBD2. There are 15 residues in the CDR3. The germline gives CDR1 SNHLY, CDR2 FYNNEI. Trimming cost V 5 bases and J 2 bases; bases outside gene matches: 6. CDR3 sequence reads: CASSTIGRATDTQYF. The CDR3 DNA reads as TGTGCCAGCAGTACGATCGGGAGGGCCACAGATACGCAGTATTTT.

V gene TRBV14 combines with J gene TRBJ2-2, with 8 bases lining up with TRBD2. This CDR3 has 15 residues. Per the germline V gene, CDR1 is SGHDN and CDR2 is FVKESK. The junction had 4 bases not matched to a gene; V was cut back by 4 bases and J by 3 bases. The CDR3 sequence: CASSLGLGYTGELFF. CDR3 in DNA: TGTGCCAGCAGCCTGGGACTAGGGTACACCGGGGAGCTGTTTTTT.

This chain connects TRBV28 to TRBJ2-5; D remains unclear. The CDR3 extends over 14 amino acids. The V gene lost 3 bases and the J gene lost 2 bases, with 10 bases spanning the gap. CDR1 MDHEN and CDR2 SYDVKM come from the germline V gene. The CDR3 DNA follows: TGTGCCAGCAGTTTGGTTAGAGAACAAGAGACCCAGTACTTC. This encodes CASSLVREQETQYF.

In its sample, this clone was seen once. The chain recombines TRBV18 with TRBJ2-4, with D hard to call. The CDR3 loop spans 17 amino acids. V lost 2 bases to trimming and J lost 0 bases, with 14 bases between them. The germline V gene encodes CDR1 KGHSH and CDR2 LQKENI. The CDR3 loop reads CASSPGKEWAAKNIQYF. CDR3 nucleotides: TGTGCCAGCTCACCAGGCAAAGAGTGGGCAGCCAAAAACATTCAGTACTTC.

The gene calls are TRBV7-2 and TRBJ2-5; the D gene is possibly TRBD2 (5 bases). The V gene lost 1 base and the J gene lost 5 bases, with 14 bases spanning the gap. The germline V gene encodes CDR1 SGHTA and CDR2 FQGNSA. The CDR3 consists of 15 residues. CDR3 amino acids: CASSLDGVIGETQYF. CDR3 coding DNA: TGTGCCAGCAGCTTAGACGGGGTTATAGGGGAGACCCAGTACTTC.

The genes are TRBV28 and TRBJ1-2, with TRBD1 identical over 8 bases. CDR1 MDHEN and CDR2 SYDVKM come from the germline V gene. The V segment lost 5 bases and the J segment 3 bases; nucleotides outside the gene matches: 5. The CDR3 spans 14 residues. The CDR3 DNA sequence: TGTGCCAGCAGTCTACCGACAGGGGACTATGGCTACACCTTC. Protein: CASSLPTGDYGYTF.

This sequence joins TRBV4-3 and TRBJ2-7, with D possibly TRBD1 on 5 matching bases. Germline V gene data show CDR1 as LGHNA and CDR2 as YSLEER. The CDR3 is 14 amino acids. V gave up 0 bases and J gave up 3 bases, with 9 bases separating them. The chain's CDR3 is CASSQERGHYEQYF. The CDR3 bases are TGCGCCAGCAGCCAAGAAAGAGGACACTACGAGCAGTACTTC.

The rearrangement joins TRBV6-5 to TRBJ1-6, with D unclear. CDR1 and CDR2 from the germline V gene are MNHEY and SVGAGI. The V gene lost 3 bases and the J gene lost 6 bases, with 12 bases spanning the gap. The length of the CDR3 is 15 residues. The CDR3 nucleotides read TGTGCCAGCAGTTATTGGTCAGGCGCTAATTCACCCCTCCACTTT. Translation gives CASSYWSGANSPLHF.

This chain joins TRBV28 and TRBJ1-3; 7 nucleotides line up with TRBD1. Germline V gene lookup returns CDR1 MDHEN and CDR2 SYDVKM. This CDR3 has 15 amino acids. The trim removed 7 bases at V and 7 bases at J, leaving 13 bases unmatched. The CDR3 sequence is CASTINRGLSNTIYF. In nucleotides, the CDR3 is TGTGCCAGCACTATCAACAGGGGCTTGTCGAACACCATATATTTT.